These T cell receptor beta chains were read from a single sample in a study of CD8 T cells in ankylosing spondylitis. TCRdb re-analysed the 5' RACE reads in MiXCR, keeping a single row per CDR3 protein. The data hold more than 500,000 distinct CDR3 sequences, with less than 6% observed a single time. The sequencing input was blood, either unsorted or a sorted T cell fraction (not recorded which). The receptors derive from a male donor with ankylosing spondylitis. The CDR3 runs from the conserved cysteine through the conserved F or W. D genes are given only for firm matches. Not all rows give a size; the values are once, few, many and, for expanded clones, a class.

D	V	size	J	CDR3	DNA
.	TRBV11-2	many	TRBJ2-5	CASSLDWDGQTQYF	TGTGCCAGCAGCTTAGATTGGGACGGACAGACCCAGTACTTC
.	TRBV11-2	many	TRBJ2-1	CASSLQLGGNEQFF	TGTGCCAGCAGCTTGCAACTGGGGGGAAATGAGCAGTTCTTC
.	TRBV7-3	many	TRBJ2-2	CASSLTLAGTGELFF	TGTGCCAGCAGCTTAACACTAGCTGGGACCGGGGAGCTGTTTTTT
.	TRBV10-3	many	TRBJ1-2	CAIRPEQGMSDGYTF	TGTGCCATCAGACCTGAACAGGGTATGTCGGATGGCTACACCTTC
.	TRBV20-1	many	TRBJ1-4	CSAREVTPEKLFF	TGCAGTGCTAGAGAGGTCACCCCTGAAAAACTGTTTTTT
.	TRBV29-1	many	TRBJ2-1	CSVGIEQFF	TGCAGCGTTGGAATTGAGCAGTTCTTC
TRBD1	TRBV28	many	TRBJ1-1	CASLTGGLMNTEAFF	TGTGCCAGCTTAACAGGGGGTCTCATGAACACTGAAGCTTTCTTT
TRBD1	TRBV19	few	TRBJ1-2	CASSIIGTDLPYGYTF	TGTGCCAGTAGTATAATTGGGACAGACCTTCCGTATGGCTACACCTTC
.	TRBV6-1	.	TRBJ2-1	CASSETYSYNEQFF	TGTGCCAGCAGTGAAACGTACTCCTACAATGAGCAGTTCTTC
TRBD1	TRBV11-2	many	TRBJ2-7	CASSFSGTVIFEQYF	TGTGCCAGCAGCTTCTCCGGGACAGTCATATTCGAGCAGTACTTC
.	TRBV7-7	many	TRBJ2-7	CASSLAHRVPPYEQYF	TGTGCTAGCAGCTTAGCCCACAGGGTGCCCCCCTACGAGCAGTACTTC
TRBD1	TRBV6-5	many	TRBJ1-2	CASSFGQGYAGYTF	TGTGCCAGCAGTTTCGGACAGGGGTATGCTGGCTACACCTTC
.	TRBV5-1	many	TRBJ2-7	CASSWGSNEQYF	TGCGCCAGCAGCTGGGGAAGTAACGAGCAGTACTTC
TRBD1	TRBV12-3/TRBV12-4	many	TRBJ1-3	CASSLAGTGGNTIYF	TGTGCCAGCAGTTTAGCCGGGACAGGGGGAAACACCATATATTTT
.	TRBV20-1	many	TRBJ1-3	CSATGSITPDTIYF	TGCAGTGCTACGGGTTCTATCACTCCGGACACCATATATTTT
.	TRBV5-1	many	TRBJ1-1	CASSRAGPENTEAFF	TGCGCCAGCAGTCGGGCAGGGCCGGAGAACACTGAAGCTTTCTTT
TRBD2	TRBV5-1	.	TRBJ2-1	CASRVSGAYNEQFF	TGCGCCAGCAGGGTCAGCGGGGCCTACAATGAGCAGTTCTTC
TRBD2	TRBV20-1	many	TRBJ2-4	CSASREVVAKNIQYF	TGCAGTGCTTCCCGGGAGGTTGTAGCCAAAAACATTCAGTACTTC
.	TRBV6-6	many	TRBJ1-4	CASSSEGIGKLFF	TGTGCCAGCAGCTCCGAGGGTATAGGAAAACTGTTTTTT
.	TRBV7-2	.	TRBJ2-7	CASSFLERPAYEQYF	TGTGCCAGCAGCTTTTTGGAGCGACCGGCCTACGAGCAGTACTTC
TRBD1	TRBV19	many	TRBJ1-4	CASSPLTGIGEKLFF	TGTGCCAGTAGTCCGTTGACAGGGATCGGTGAAAAACTGTTTTTT
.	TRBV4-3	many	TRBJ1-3	CASSQRNGNTIYF	TGCGCCAGCAGCCAAAGGAATGGAAACACCATATATTTT
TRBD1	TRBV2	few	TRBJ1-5	CASSGGQGKVQPQHF	TGTGCCAGCAGTGGGGGACAGGGAAAGGTTCAGCCCCAGCATTTT
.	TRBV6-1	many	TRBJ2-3	CASKSVDLDTQYF	TGTGCCAGCAAATCTGTAGATTTGGATACGCAGTATTTT
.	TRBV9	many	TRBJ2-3	CASSVVGVFSTDTQYF	TGTGCCAGCAGCGTAGTCGGGGTGTTTAGCACAGATACGCAGTATTTT
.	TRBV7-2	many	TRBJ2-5	CASILFTGLETQYF	TGTGCCAGCATCCTATTTACAGGGTTAGAGACCCAGTACTTC
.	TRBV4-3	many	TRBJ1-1	CASSQDRWNTEAFF	TGCGCCAGCAGCCAAGACAGGTGGAACACTGAAGCTTTCTTT
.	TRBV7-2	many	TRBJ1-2	CASSLTPGHHYGYTF	TGTGCCAGCAGCTTAACCCCGGGACACCACTATGGCTACACCTTC
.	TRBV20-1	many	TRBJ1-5	CSALSGPHNQPQHF	TGCAGTGCCCTATCGGGGCCCCACAATCAGCCCCAGCATTTT
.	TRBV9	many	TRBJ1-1	CASSVALGGGEAFF	TGTGCCAGCAGCGTAGCTTTAGGGGGAGGCGAAGCTTTCTTT
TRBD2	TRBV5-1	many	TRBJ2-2	CASSALAGDTGELFF	TGCGCCAGCAGCGCGCTAGCGGGAGACACCGGGGAGCTGTTTTTT
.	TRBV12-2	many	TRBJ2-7	CASRLLQSAYEQYF	TGTGCAAGTCGCTTACTACAGTCTGCCTACGAGCAGTACTTC
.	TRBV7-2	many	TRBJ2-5	CASSERTGTGGTQYF	TGTGCCAGCAGCGAACGGACAGGAACGGGGGGGACCCAGTACTTC
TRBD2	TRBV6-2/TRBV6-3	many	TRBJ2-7	CASNRLAGSHEQYF	TGTGCCAGCAACAGACTAGCGGGCTCTCACGAGCAGTACTTC
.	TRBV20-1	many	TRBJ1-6	CSARPTGSYNSPLHF	TGCAGTGCTAGACCGACAGGCTCCTATAATTCACCCCTCCACTTT
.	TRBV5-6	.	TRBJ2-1	CASSPGVRYNEQFF	TGTGCCAGCAGCCCGGGGGTCCGCTACAATGAGCAGTTCTTC
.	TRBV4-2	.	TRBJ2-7	CASSHQSGPQGYEQYF	TGTGCCAGCAGCCATCAGAGCGGGCCCCAAGGATACGAGCAGTACTTC
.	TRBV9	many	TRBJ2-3	CASSVEGRKADTQYF	TGTGCCAGCAGCGTAGAGGGCAGGAAGGCAGATACGCAGTATTTT
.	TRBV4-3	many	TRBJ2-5	CASSQEGYGETQYF	TGCGCCAGCAGCCAAGAAGGGTATGGAGAGACCCAGTACTTC
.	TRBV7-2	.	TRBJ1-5	CASSFWGMDQPQHF	TGTGCCAGCAGCTTTTGGGGTATGGATCAGCCCCAGCATTTT
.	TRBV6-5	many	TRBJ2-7	CASSYSRWDEQYF	TGTGCCAGCAGTTACTCGAGGTGGGACGAGCAGTACTTC
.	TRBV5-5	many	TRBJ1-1	CASSPRAGHGTEAFF	TGTGCCAGCAGCCCTAGGGCAGGGCATGGGACTGAAGCTTTCTTT
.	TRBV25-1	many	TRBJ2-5	CASSRRLELETQYF	TGTGCCAGCAGTCGGAGGTTGGAGTTGGAGACCCAGTACTTC
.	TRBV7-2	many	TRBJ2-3	CASRSQGGLTDTQYF	TGTGCCAGCAGATCACAAGGGGGGCTCACAGATACGCAGTATTTT
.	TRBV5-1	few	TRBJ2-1	CASSLDYSYNEQFF	TGCGCCAGCAGCTTGGACTACTCCTACAATGAGCAGTTCTTC
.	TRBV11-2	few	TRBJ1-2	CASSLDRIRRGGYGYTF	TGTGCCAGCAGCTTAGATCGTATCAGAAGGGGAGGCTATGGCTACACCTTC